This record looks at one T cell receptor beta chain sequence and its context. As yet, its antigen is unknown. CDR1 is SGHNT and CDR2 is YYREEE in the germline V gene (reference sequence). This CDR3 is 14 amino acids long. V was clipped by 5 bases and J by 8 bases, with 19 bases between them. This entry is derived from a study of T cell responses to AZD1222 COVID-19 vaccine. Regarding the study as a whole: Regions 160-218 and 743-854 held dominance among vaccine-associated CD4 TCRs, which spanned spike. Donors were chiefly white British, with a greater number of females, and clonal diversity was perhaps underestimated. Just a handful of AZD1222 recipients were seropositive at baseline.

Assay: immunoSEQ multiplex PCR; the TCRdb copy retains only in-frame clones and omits some. The table shows roughly 120,000 clones, with about 93% occurring only once. Here the sequenced sample was peripheral blood, taken 28 days after the second AZD1222 dose. The chain employs TRBV5-4 and TRBJ1-1; no definite D call. This clonotype was obtained from an adult who received the AZD1222 COVID-19 vaccine. The CDR3 DNA follows: TGTGCCAGCAGAGCGGAGCCCCTTACGGGCGAAGCTTTCTTT. It is translated as CASRAEPLTGEAFF.